The sequence of this T cell receptor (beta chain) was determined in a study of blood T cell repertoires in COVID-19. Study details: From the United States, Italy and Spain came samples of acute and convalescent COVID-19. The cDNA or gDNA used as material had been derived from T cells, B-cell-depleted T cells, or PBMCs.

This clone was detected many times. Trimming shortened V by 2 bases and J by 5 bases, and 10 bases separated the two germline ends. Germline CDR1 SGHTA, CDR2 FQGTGA. The CDR3 extends over 14 amino acids. As handled by the study authors: For nucleated cells, counts were estimated from reference gene primer amplification. TCRdb keeps only in-frame clones here, not all; method: immunoSEQ multiplex PCR. V and J calls and clone size are as listed in that table; D and trimming were resolved from the DNA. Of around 200,000 clones listed, more than 60% were seen once; the top ten hold about 14%. V and J are TRBV7-3 and TRBJ2-1; D gene uncertain. The receptor was derived from a man aged 50 to 60 who had recovered from COVID-19. The sequenced material came from peripheral blood. The CDR3 bases are TGTGCCAGCAGCTTACTGCCTCAGGACAATGAGCAGTTCTTC. As protein: CASSLLPQDNEQFF. Drawing the rest from reference TRBV7-3 and TRBJ2-1, the complete variable domain is GAGVSQTPSNKVTEKGKYVELRCDPISGHTALYWYRQSLGQGPEFLIYFQGTGAADDSGLPNDRFFAVRPEGSVSTLKIQRTERGDSAVYLCASSLLPQDNEQFFGPGTRLTVL.